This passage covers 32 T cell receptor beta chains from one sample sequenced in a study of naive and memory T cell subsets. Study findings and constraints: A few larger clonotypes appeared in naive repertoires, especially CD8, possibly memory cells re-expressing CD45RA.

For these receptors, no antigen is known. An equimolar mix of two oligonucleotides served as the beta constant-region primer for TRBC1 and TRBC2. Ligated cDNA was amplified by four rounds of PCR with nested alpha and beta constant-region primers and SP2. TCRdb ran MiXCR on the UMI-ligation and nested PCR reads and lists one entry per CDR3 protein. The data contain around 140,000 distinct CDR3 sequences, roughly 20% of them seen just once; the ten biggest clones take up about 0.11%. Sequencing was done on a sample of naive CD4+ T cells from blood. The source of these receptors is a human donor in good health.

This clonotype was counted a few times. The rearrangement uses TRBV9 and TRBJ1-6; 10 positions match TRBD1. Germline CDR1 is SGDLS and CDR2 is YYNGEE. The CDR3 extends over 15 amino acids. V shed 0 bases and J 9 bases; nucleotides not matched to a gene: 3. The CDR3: CASSVEGTGVSPLHF. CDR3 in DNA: TGTGCCAGCAGCGTAGAAGGGACAGGGGTTTCACCCCTCCACTTT.

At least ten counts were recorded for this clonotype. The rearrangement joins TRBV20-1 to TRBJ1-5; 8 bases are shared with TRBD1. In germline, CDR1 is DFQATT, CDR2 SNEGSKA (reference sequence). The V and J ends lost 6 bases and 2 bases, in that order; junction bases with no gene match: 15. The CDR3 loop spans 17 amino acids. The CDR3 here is CSAILNRGTGGNQPQHF. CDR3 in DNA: TGCAGTGCGATCTTAAACAGGGGGACCGGAGGCAATCAGCCCCAGCATTTT.

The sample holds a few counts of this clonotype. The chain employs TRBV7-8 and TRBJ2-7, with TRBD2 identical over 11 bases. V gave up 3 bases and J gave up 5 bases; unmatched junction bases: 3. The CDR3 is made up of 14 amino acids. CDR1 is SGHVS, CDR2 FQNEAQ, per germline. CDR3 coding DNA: TGTGCCAGCAGCTTCCGACTAGCGGGGAACGAGCAGTACTTC. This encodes CASSFRLAGNEQYF.

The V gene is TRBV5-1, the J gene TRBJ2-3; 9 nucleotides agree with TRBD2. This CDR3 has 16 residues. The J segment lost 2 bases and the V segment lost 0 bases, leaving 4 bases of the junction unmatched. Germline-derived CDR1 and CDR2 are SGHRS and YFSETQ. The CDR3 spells CASSLGSGRNTDTQYF. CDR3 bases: TGCGCCAGCAGCTTGGGCAGCGGGAGGAACACAGATACGCAGTATTTT.

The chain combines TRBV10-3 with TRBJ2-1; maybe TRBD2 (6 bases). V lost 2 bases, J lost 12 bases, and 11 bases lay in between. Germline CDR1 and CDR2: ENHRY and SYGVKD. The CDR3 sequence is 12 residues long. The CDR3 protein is CAISERGLRQFF. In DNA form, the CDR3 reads TGTGCCATCAGTGAGCGGGGGTTAAGGCAGTTCTTC.

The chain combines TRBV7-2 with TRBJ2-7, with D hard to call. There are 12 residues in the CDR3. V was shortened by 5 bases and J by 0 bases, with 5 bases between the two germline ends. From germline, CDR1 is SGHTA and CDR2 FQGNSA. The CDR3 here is CASSASSYEQYF. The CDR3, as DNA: TGTGCCAGCAGCGCTAGCTCCTACGAGCAGTACTTC.

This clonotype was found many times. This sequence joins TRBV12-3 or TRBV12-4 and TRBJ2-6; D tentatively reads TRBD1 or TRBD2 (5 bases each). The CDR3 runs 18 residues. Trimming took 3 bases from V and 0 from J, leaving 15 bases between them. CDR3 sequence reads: CASSFRTGGLSGANVLTF. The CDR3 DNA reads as TGTGCCAGCAGTTTCCGCACAGGCGGACTCTCTGGGGCCAACGTCCTGACTTTC.

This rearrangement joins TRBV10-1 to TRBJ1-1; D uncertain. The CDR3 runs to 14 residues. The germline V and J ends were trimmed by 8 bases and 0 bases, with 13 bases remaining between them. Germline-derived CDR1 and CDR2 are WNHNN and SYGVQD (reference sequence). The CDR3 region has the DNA TGCGCCAGCCTAGTAGGCCCGCTGAACACTGAAGCTTTCTTT. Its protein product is CASLVGPLNTEAFF.

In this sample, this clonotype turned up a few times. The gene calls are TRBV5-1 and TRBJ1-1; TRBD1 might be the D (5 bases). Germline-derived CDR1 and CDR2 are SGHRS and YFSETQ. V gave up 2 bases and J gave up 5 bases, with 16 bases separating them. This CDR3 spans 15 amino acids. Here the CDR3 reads CASSFLPYGGTEAFF. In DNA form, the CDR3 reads TGCGCCAGCAGCTTCCTTCCGTATGGGGGTACTGAAGCTTTCTTT.

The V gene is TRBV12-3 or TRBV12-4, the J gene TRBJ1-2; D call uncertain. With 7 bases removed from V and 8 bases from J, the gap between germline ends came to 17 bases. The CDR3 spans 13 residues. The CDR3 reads CASTPRGPSGYTF. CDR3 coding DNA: TGTGCCAGCACCCCCCGTGGGCCGAGCGGCTACACCTTC.

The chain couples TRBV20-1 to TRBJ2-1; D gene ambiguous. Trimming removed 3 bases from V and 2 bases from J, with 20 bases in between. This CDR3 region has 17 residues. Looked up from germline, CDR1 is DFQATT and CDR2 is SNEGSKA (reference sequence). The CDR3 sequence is CSASVQFSGLPYNEQFF. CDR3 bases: TGCAGTGCTAGTGTCCAGTTCTCGGGCCTACCCTACAATGAGCAGTTCTTC.

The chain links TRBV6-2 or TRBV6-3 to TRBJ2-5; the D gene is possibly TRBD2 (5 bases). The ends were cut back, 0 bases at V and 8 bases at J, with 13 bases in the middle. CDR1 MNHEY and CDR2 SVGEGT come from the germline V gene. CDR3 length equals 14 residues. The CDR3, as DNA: TGTGCCAGCAGTTACTCCGGACTGGTTCCCACCCAGTACTTC. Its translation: CASSYSGLVPTQYF.

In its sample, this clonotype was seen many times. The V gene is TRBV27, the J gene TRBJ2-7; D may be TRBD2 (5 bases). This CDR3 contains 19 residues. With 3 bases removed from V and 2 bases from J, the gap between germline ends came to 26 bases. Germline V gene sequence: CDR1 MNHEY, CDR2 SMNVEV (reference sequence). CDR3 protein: CASSFRLPPSGVSTYEQYF. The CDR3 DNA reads TGTGCCAGCAGTTTCCGACTCCCCCCCTCCGGGGTATCGACCTACGAGCAGTACTTC.

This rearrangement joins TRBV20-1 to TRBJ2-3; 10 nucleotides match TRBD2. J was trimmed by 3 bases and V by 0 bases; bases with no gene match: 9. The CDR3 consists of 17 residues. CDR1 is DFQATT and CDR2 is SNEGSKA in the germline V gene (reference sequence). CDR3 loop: CSARDPSGSGGTDTQYF. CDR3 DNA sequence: TGCAGTGCTAGAGACCCTAGCGGGAGTGGTGGGACAGATACGCAGTATTTT.

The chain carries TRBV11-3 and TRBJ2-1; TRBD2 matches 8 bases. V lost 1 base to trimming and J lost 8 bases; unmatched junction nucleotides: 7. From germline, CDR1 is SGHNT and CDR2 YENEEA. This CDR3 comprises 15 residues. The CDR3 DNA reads TGTGCCAGCAGCTTAGCAGGGACTAGGGTGCATGAGCAGTTCTTC. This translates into CASSLAGTRVHEQFF. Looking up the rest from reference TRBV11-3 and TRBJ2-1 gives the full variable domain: EAGVVQSPRYKIIEKKQPVAFWCNPISGHNTLYWYLQNLGQGPELLIRYENEEAVDDSQLPKDRFSAERLKGVDSTLKIQPAELGDSAVYLCASSLAGTRVHEQFFGPGTRLTVL.

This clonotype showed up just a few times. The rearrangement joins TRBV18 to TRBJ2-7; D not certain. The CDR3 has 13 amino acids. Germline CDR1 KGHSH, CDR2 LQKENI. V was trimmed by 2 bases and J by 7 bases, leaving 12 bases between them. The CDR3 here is CASSPVGIMEQYF. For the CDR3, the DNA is TGTGCCAGCTCACCAGTGGGGATTATGGAGCAGTACTTC.

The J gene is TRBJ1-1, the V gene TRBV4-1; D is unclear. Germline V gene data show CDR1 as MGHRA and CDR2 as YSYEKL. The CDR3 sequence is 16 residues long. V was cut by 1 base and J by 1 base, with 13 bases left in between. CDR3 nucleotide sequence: TGCGCCAGCAGCCAAGGACCCGGAGGATCGAACACTGAAGCTTTCTTT. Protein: CASSQGPGGSNTEAFF.

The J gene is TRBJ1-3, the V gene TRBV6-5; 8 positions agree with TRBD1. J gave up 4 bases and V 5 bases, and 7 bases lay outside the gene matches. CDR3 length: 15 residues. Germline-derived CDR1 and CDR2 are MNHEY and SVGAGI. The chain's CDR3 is CASSEDRVRGNTIYF. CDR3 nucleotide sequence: TGTGCCAGCAGTGAGGACAGGGTTCGAGGAAACACCATATATTTT.

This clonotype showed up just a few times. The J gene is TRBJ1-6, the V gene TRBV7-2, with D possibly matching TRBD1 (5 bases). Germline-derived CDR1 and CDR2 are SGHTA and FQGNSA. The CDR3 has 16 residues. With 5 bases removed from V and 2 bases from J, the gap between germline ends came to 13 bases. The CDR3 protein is CASSPQQVTYNSPLHF. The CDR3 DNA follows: TGTGCCAGCAGCCCCCAACAGGTTACCTATAATTCACCCCTCCACTTT.

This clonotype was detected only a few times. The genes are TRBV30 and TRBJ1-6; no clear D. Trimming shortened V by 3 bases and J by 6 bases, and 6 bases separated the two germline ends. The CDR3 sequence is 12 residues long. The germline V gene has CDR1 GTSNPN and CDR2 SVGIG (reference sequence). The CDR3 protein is CAWRVFNSPLHF. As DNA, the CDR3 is TGTGCCTGGAGAGTCTTTAATTCACCCCTCCACTTT.

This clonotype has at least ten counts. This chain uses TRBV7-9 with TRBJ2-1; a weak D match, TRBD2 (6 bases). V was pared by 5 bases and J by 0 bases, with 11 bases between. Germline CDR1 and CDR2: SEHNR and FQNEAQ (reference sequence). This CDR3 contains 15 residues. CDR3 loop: CASSLGSVSYNEQFF. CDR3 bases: TGTGCCAGCAGCCTCGGGAGCGTCTCCTACAATGAGCAGTTCTTC.

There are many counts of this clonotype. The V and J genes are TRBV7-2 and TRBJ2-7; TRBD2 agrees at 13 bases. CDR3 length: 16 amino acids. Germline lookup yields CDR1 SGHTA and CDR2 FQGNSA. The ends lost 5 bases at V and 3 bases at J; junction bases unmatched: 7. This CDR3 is CASSRTSGRALYEQYF. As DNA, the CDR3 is TGTGCCAGCAGCCGTACTAGCGGGAGGGCCCTCTACGAGCAGTACTTC.

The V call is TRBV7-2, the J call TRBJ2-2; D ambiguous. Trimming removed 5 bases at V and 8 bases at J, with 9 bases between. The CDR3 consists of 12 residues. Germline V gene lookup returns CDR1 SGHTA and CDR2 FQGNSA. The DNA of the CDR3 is TGTGCCAGCAGCCCCGGTTCGGGGGAGCTGTTTTTT. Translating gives CASSPGSGELFF.

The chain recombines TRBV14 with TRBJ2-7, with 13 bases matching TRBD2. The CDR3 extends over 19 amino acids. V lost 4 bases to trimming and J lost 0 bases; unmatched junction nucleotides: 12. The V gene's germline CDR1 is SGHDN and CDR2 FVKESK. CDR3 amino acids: CASSPRGLAGEAGSYEQYF. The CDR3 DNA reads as TGTGCCAGCAGCCCACGCGGACTAGCGGGGGAGGCCGGCTCCTACGAGCAGTACTTC.

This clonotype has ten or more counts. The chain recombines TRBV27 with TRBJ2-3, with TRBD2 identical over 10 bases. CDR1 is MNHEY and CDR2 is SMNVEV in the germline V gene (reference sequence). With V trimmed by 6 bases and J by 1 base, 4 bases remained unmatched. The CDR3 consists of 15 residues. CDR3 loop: CASSGTSVGTDTQYF. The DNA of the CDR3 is TGTGCCAGCAGCGGGACTAGCGTAGGCACAGATACGCAGTATTTT.

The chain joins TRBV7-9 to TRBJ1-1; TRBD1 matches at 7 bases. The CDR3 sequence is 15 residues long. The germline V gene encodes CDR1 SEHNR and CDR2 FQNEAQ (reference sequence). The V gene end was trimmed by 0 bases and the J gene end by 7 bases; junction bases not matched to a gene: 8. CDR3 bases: TGTGCCAGCAGCTTAGCCTCGACAGGGTTGAGTGAAGCTTTCTTT. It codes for CASSLASTGLSEAFF.

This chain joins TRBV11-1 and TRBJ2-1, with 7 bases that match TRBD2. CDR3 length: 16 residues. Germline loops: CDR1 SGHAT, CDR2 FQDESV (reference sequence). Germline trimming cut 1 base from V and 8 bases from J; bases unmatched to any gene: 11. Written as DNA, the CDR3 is TGTGCCAGCAGCTTAGATATTCAGCTGGGGGGGTATGAGCAGTTCTTC. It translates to CASSLDIQLGGYEQFF.

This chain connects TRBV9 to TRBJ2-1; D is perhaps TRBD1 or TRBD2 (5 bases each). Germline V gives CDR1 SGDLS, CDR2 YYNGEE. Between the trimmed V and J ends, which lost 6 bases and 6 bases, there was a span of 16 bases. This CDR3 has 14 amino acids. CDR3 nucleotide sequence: TGTGCCAGCACCTTGGGGGAGTCCGGCAATGAGCAGTTCTTC. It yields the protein CASTLGESGNEQFF.

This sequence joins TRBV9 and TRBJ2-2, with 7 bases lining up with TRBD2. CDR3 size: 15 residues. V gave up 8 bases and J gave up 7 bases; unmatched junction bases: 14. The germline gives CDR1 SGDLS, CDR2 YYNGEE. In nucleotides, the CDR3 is TGTGCCAGTCATCCTCGGGACTACCTGTTCGGGGAGCTGTTTTTT. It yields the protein CASHPRDYLFGELFF.

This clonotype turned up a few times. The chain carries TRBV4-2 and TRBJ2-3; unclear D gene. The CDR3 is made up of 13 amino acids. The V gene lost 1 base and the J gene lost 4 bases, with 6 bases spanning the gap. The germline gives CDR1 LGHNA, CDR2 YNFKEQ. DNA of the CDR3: TGTGCCAGCAGCCAAGGGTGGGCAGATACGCAGTATTTT. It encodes CASSQGWADTQYF.

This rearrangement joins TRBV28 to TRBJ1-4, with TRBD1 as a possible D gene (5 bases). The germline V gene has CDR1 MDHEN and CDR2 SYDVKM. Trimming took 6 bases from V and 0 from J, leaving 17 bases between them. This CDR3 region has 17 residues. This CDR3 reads CASRDPGGPATNEKLFF. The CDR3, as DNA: TGTGCCAGCAGGGACCCCGGGGGACCCGCAACTAATGAAAAACTGTTTTTT.

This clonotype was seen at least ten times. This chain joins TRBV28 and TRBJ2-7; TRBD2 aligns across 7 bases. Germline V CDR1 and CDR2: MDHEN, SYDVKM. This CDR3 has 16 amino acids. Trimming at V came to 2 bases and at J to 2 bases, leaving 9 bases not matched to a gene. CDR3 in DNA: TGTGCCAGCAGTTTAGTAAGCGGCGGGAGCCCCTACGAGCAGTACTTC. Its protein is CASSLVSGGSPYEQYF. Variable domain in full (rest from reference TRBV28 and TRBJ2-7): DVKVTQSSRYLVKRTGEKVFLECVQDMDHENMFWYRQDPGLGLRLIYFSYDVKMKEKGDIPEGYSVSREKKERFSLILESASTNQTSMYLCASSLVSGGSPYEQYFGPGTRLTVT.